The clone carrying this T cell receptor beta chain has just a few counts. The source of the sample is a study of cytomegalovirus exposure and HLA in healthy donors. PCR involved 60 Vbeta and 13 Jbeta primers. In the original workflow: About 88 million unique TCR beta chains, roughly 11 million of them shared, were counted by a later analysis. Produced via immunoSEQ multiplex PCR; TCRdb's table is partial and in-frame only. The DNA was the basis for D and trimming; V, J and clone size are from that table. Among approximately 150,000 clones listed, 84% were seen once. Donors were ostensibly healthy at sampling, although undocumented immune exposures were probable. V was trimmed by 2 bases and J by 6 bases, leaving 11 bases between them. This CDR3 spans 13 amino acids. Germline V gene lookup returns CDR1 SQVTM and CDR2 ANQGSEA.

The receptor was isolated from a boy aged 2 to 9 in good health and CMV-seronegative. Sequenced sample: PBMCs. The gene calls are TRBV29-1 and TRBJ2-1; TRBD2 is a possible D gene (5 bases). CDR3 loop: CSVEHGNRNEQFF. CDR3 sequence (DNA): TGCAGCGTTGAACACGGGAATCGCAATGAGCAGTTCTTC.